This TCR beta chain stems from a study of blood T cell repertoires in COVID-19. Study processing details: For nucleated cells, counts were estimated from reference gene primer amplification. This table comes from immunoSEQ multiplex PCR, and its TCRdb copy is limited to in-frame clones, with some not included. V and J calls and clone size are as listed in that table; D and trimming were resolved from the DNA. Counted here are roughly 250,000 clones, roughly 87% occurring once; the ten biggest clones make up about 6%. The V and J ends lost 3 bases and 9 bases respectively, with 16 bases between them. Germline V CDR1 and CDR2: SGHDT, YYEEEE. This CDR3 is built from 15 residues.

Sequencing used PBMCs or T cells enriched from blood (not recorded which). The V and J genes are TRBV5-6 and TRBJ1-6; a weak D match, TRBD1 (6 bases). The TCR originated in a woman in her twenties or thirties with acute COVID-19. CDR3 DNA sequence: TGTGCCAGCAGCTCCCGAACAGGGTTGACTTCACCCCTCCACTTT. Protein sequence: CASSSRTGLTSPLHF.